The rows below give T cell receptor beta chains drawn from one sample of a study of identical twins. MiXCR, applied by TCRdb to the 5' RACE reads, yields one record per CDR3 protein. The top ten hold 2.9% of the sample, which has about 470,000 distinct CDR3 sequences, 20% to 25% seen once. The data also belong to a second study, concerning T cells expressing NK-cell markers.

The source material was CD4+ T cells sorted from blood. The receptors were gathered from a young woman in good health. Each CDR3 is given with its conserved first and last residue. A D gene is named only where the DNA matches it firmly. Only part of the rows carry a size: once, few, many, or a class if the clone is expanded.

d_call: -
v_call: TRBV20-1
clone_size: few
j_call: TRBJ1-1
cdr3_nt: TGCAGTGCTCTTGCAACCACTGAAGCTTTCTTT
cdr3_aa: CSALATTEAFF

d_call: TRBD2
v_call: TRBV3-1
clone_size: few
j_call: TRBJ2-1
cdr3_nt: TGTGCCAGCAGCCCCGTCCTTCAACGACTAGCCGAAAACAATGAGCAGTTCTTC
cdr3_aa: CASSPVLQRLAENNEQFF

d_call: -
v_call: TRBV4-2
clone_size: -
j_call: TRBJ2-1
cdr3_nt: TGTGCCAGCAGCCAAGATCGGATAGAAAGGAATGAGCAGTTCTTC
cdr3_aa: CASSQDRIERNEQFF

d_call: -
v_call: TRBV5-1
clone_size: few
j_call: TRBJ1-2
cdr3_nt: TGCGCCAGCAGCTTGGAATTGGCTAACTATGGCTACACCTTC
cdr3_aa: CASSLELANYGYTF

d_call: -
v_call: TRBV20-1
clone_size: -
j_call: TRBJ2-5
cdr3_nt: TGCAGTGCTAGTAGGCGGATCCAAGAGACCCAGTACTTC
cdr3_aa: CSASRRIQETQYF

d_call: TRBD1
v_call: TRBV12-3/TRBV12-4
clone_size: -
j_call: TRBJ1-1
cdr3_nt: TGTGCCAGCAGTTTAGCGGGGACAGGGAGGGATTTCTTT
cdr3_aa: CASSLAGTGRDFF

d_call: -
v_call: TRBV6-1
clone_size: -
j_call: TRBJ2-5
cdr3_nt: TGTGCCAGCAGAAAAGCGACCGAGACCCAGTACTTC
cdr3_aa: CASRKATETQYF

d_call: -
v_call: TRBV7-2
clone_size: -
j_call: TRBJ2-2
cdr3_nt: TGTGCCAGCAGCTTAGTCGTTCGCCGGGAGCTGTTTTTT
cdr3_aa: CASSLVVRRELFF

d_call: -
v_call: TRBV30
clone_size: few
j_call: TRBJ2-2
cdr3_nt: TGTGCCTGGAGTCAGCTAGCTAGGAACACCGGGGAGCTGTTTTTT
cdr3_aa: CAWSQLARNTGELFF

d_call: TRBD1
v_call: TRBV12-3/TRBV12-4
clone_size: few
j_call: TRBJ1-2
cdr3_nt: TGTGCCAGCAGTTCCGGGACAGGGCTAGCCTATGGCTACACCTTC
cdr3_aa: CASSSGTGLAYGYTF

d_call: TRBD1
v_call: TRBV4-2
clone_size: -
j_call: TRBJ1-6
cdr3_nt: TGTGCCAGCAGCCAAGAGACAGGGGCGGGTTCACCCCTCCACTTT
cdr3_aa: CASSQETGAGSPLHF